The 18 T cell receptor beta chains below come from one sample, sequenced in a study of T cells in Graves' hyperthyroidism and ophthalmopathy. The investigators amplified TCR beta CDR3 regions from RNA transcripts. The primer set for the first-round RT-PCR of the TCR CDR3 was HTBI. TCRdb reprocessed the multiplex PCR reads via MiXCR and lists one record per CDR3 protein. The table includes fewer than 650,000 distinct CDR3 sequences, around 13% detected once. Sample: blood. These receptors were obtained from a woman in her forties with Graves' hyperthyroidism.

There are many counts of this clonotype. The genes are TRBV7-2 and TRBJ2-2, with a weak D call TRBD2 (6 bases). V shed 5 bases and J shed 6 bases, with 19 bases lying between them. The CDR3 sequence is 16 residues long. In germline, CDR1 is SGHTA, CDR2 FQGNSA. The CDR3 DNA reads as TGTGCCAGCAGCCCCAGGCGTACGGGAGCGGCCGGGGAGCTGTTTTTT. It encodes CASSPRRTGAAGELFF.

This rearrangement joins TRBV28 to TRBJ2-7; no firm D call. CDR3 length: 14 residues. Germline loops: CDR1 MDHEN, CDR2 SYDVKM. Trimming took off 3 bases at V and 0 bases at J, with 9 bases between the two ends. CDR3 coding DNA: TGTGCCAGCAGTTTCCACCCGAGCTCCTACGAGCAGTACTTC. Encoded protein: CASSFHPSSYEQYF.

This clonotype was counted at least ten times. The conserved phenylalanine or tryptophan normally closing the CDR3 is absent here, so this likely arose from a read error. This chain joins TRBV20-1 and TRBJ2-5; the D call may be TRBD1 or TRBD2 (6 bases each). The V end was cut by 5 bases, the J end by 4 bases, with 17 bases between. CDR1 is DFQATT, CDR2 SNEGSKA, per germline (reference sequence). The CDR3 consists of 14 residues. The CDR3 DNA sequence: TGCAGTGCTCTCGGGGGCAGGGGCGGAGAGACCCAGTACCTC. This codes for CSALGGRGGETQYL.

The V gene is TRBV6-2 or TRBV6-3, the J gene TRBJ2-3; 12 bases match TRBD2. Germline lookup yields CDR1 MNHEY and CDR2 SVGEGT. The CDR3 loop spans 16 amino acids. With 4 bases clipped from V and 8 bases from J, the junction kept 10 bases outside the gene matches. The CDR3 DNA reads as TGTGCCAGCAGTTTGCCCCTAGCGGGAGGGGTGGGTACGCAGTATTTT. Amino acid sequence: CASSLPLAGGVGTQYF.

The V and J genes are TRBV7-2 and TRBJ2-1, with 10 bases aligning to TRBD2. There are 15 residues in the CDR3. Germline V gene sequence: CDR1 SGHTA, CDR2 FQGNSA. V lost 3 bases to trimming and J lost 6 bases; unmatched junction nucleotides: 5. The CDR3 coding sequence is TGTGCCAGCAGCTTGGGGGGACTAGCGACCAATGAGCAGTTCTTC. This translates into CASSLGGLATNEQFF.

The sample holds a few counts of this clonotype. CDR3 sequence reads: CASTPYGQGPNYGYTF. CDR3 sequence (DNA): TGTGCCAGCACGCCTTACGGACAGGGACCTAACTATGGCTACACCTTC. The chain uses TRBV6-1 and TRBJ1-2; 8 bases fit TRBD1. Losses at the gene ends were 7 bases for V and 0 bases for J; bases not matched to a gene: 10. This CDR3 region has 16 residues. Germline V CDR1 and CDR2: MNHNS, SASEGT.

The chain uses TRBV7-2 and TRBJ2-1; no firm D call. Trimming left V 4 bases short and J 2 bases short, with 12 bases between. Germline V gene sequence: CDR1 SGHTA, CDR2 FQGNSA. The CDR3 length is 15 residues. The CDR3 sequence: CASSSVPGAYNEQFF. The DNA of the CDR3 is TGTGCCAGCAGCTCAGTACCAGGAGCCTACAATGAGCAGTTCTTC.

This clonotype has a count of ten or more. This chain uses TRBV15 with TRBJ2-7; D gene uncertain. V was pared by 0 bases and J by 5 bases, with 17 bases between. The CDR3 extends over 16 amino acids. CDR1 and CDR2 from the germline V gene are LNHNV and YYDKDF (reference sequence). The CDR3 protein is CATSRDLGNLVHEQYF. The CDR3 nucleotides read TGTGCCACCAGCAGAGATCTGGGGAACCTAGTCCACGAGCAGTACTTC.

This clonotype appeared many times. This rearrangement joins TRBV7-2 to TRBJ2-1; D possibly corresponds to TRBD2 (5 bases). V dropped 7 bases and J dropped 0 bases, with 10 bases sitting between them. This CDR3 is 14 amino acids long. Germline V gene sequence: CDR1 SGHTA, CDR2 FQGNSA. The CDR3 region is CASKTSSSYNEQFF. Here the CDR3 DNA reads TGTGCCAGCAAAACTAGTAGCTCCTACAATGAGCAGTTCTTC.

Written as DNA, the CDR3 is TGTGCCAGCAGACGGGGACAGGCGGAATCCTACGAGCAGTACTTC. Translating it yields CASRRGQAESYEQYF. The rearrangement links TRBV27 to TRBJ2-7; 8 positions agree with TRBD1. This CDR3 spans 15 amino acids. CDR1 and CDR2 (germline): MNHEY, SMNVEV (reference sequence). V lost 6 bases and J lost 1; bases outside the gene matches: 8.

This clonotype showed up many times. The V and J genes are TRBV2 and TRBJ2-3; TRBD1 matches at 8 bases. The CDR3 is made up of 15 amino acids. Germline lookup yields CDR1 SNHLY and CDR2 FYNNEI. J gave up 1 base and V 7 bases, and 7 bases lay outside the gene matches. CDR3 region: CASNEQGERTDTQYF. CDR3 bases: TGTGCCAGCAACGAACAGGGGGAACGCACAGATACGCAGTATTTT.

This clonotype showed up many times. J is TRBJ2-3 and V is TRBV11-2, with no clear D. The CDR3 consists of 13 residues. CDR1 SGHAT and CDR2 FQNNGV come from the germline V gene. V shed 5 bases and J shed 8 bases, with 14 bases lying between them. The CDR3 reads CASSINSDGTQYF. As DNA, the CDR3 is TGTGCCAGCAGCATTAACTCCGATGGTACGCAGTATTTT.

V usage is TRBV5-5 and J usage is TRBJ1-2, with D possibly matching TRBD1 (5 bases). Trimming took off 0 bases at V and 3 bases at J, with 9 bases between the two ends. There are 14 residues in the CDR3. Per the germline V gene, CDR1 is SGHKS and CDR2 is YYEKEE (reference sequence). The CDR3 nucleotides are TGTGCCAGCAGCTTGGCCGGGGCGCACTATGGCTACACCTTC. Encoded protein: CASSLAGAHYGYTF.

This clonotype appeared a few times. This rearrangement joins TRBV10-2 to TRBJ2-2; D call uncertain. The CDR3 contains 12 residues. The ends were cut back, 6 bases at V and 5 bases at J, with 7 bases in the middle. In germline, CDR1 is WSHSY, CDR2 SAAADI. CDR3 DNA: TGCGCCAGCAGGGAGAGAACCGGGGAGCTGTTTTTT. Its translation: CASRERTGELFF.

This clonotype was seen many times. The chain uses TRBV5-1 and TRBJ2-3, with TRBD1 identical over 7 bases. With 1 base clipped from V and 1 base from J, the junction kept 9 bases outside the gene matches. The length of the CDR3 is 17 residues. CDR1 and CDR2 from the germline V gene are SGHRS and YFSETQ. The CDR3 nucleotides read TGCGCCAGCAGCTTGCCTTTGACAGGGTCTGGCACAGATACGCAGTATTTT. Amino acid sequence: CASSLPLTGSGTDTQYF. Together with reference TRBV5-1 and TRBJ2-3, the CDR3 gives the full variable domain: KAGVTQTPRYLIKTRGQQVTLSCSPISGHRSVSWYQQTPGQGLQFLFEYFSETQRNKGNFPGRFSGRQFSNSRSEMNVSTLELGDSALYLCASSLPLTGSGTDTQYFGPGTRLTVL.

This clonotype was recorded many times. This rearrangement joins TRBV13 to TRBJ2-3, with D perhaps TRBD2 (6 bases). Trimming cost V 5 bases and J 2 bases, with 11 bases left between them. The CDR3 consists of 14 residues. Looked up from germline, CDR1 is PRHDT and CDR2 is FYEKMQ (reference sequence). The CDR3 nucleotides read TGTGCCAGCAGCCGGGGACTGAACACAGATACGCAGTATTTT. It encodes CASSRGLNTDTQYF.

Comment on this clonotype: This may arise from a read error, as a much more abundant clone is one base away. The chain combines TRBV5-5 with TRBJ2-2; the D gene is possibly TRBD1 (5 bases). CDR1 is SGHKS, CDR2 YYEKEE, per germline (reference sequence). With 4 bases removed from V and 4 bases from J, the gap between germline ends came to 11 bases. There are 14 residues in the CDR3. CDR3 nucleotides: TGTGCCAGCAGCGCTACAGGTTCCACCGGGGAGCTGTTTTTT. Encoded protein: CASSATGSTGELFF.

This clonotype has at least ten counts. J is TRBJ2-2 and V is TRBV2; D is uncertain. The CDR3 contains 14 residues. The V gene lost 0 bases and the J gene lost 6 bases, with 8 bases spanning the gap. Germline V gives CDR1 SNHLY, CDR2 FYNNEI. DNA for the CDR3: TGTGCCAGCAGTGAAGCTAGTAGGGCCGGGGAGCTGTTTTTT. Encoded protein: CASSEASRAGELFF. Drawing the rest from reference TRBV2 and TRBJ2-2, the complete variable domain is EPEVTQTPSHQVTQMGQEVILRCVPISNHLYFYWYRQILGQKVEFLVSFYNNEISEKSEIFDDQFSVERPDGSNFTLKIRSTKLEDSAMYFCASSEASRAGELFFGEGSRLTVL.